These 10 T cell receptor beta chains originate from one sample sequenced in a study of blood T cell repertoires in COVID-19. Libraries were prepared by immunoSEQ multiplex PCR; TCRdb keeps only in-frame clonotypes and omits some of them. Of 250,000 or so clones listed, about 85% were seen once; the top ten hold under 8%. Sequenced material: PBMCs or T cells enriched from blood (not recorded which). These receptor sequences come from a woman aged 50 to 60 who had been exposed to COVID-19.

The sample holds one count of this clone. The chain carries TRBV10-3 and TRBJ2-1; perhaps TRBD2 as D (5 bases). The CDR3 runs to 15 residues. Per germline, CDR1 ENHRY and CDR2 SYGVKD. V was cut by 6 bases and J by 2 bases, with 14 bases left in between. The CDR3 nucleotides are TGTGCCATCAGCGAGAGGGCGGGTACCTACAATGAGCAGTTCTTC. Translating it yields CAISERAGTYNEQFF.

CDR3 DNA: TGTGCCAGCAGCTTCTACAGCTCTGGAAACACCATATATTTT. Protein product: CASSFYSSGNTIYF. The chain carries TRBV9 and TRBJ1-3; D uncertain. The CDR3 runs 14 residues. Trimming took off 4 bases at V and 0 bases at J, with 8 bases between the two ends. CDR1 is SGDLS, CDR2 YYNGEE, per germline.

The rearrangement joins TRBV19 to TRBJ2-7; 7 nucleotides match TRBD1. The V gene end was trimmed by 4 bases and the J gene end by 6 bases; junction bases not matched to a gene: 6. CDR1 is LNHDA and CDR2 is SQIVND in the germline V gene (reference sequence). This CDR3 region has 13 residues. Here the CDR3 reads CASSTTGTAEQYF. In nucleotides, the CDR3 is TGTGCCAGTAGTACGACTGGGACAGCCGAGCAGTACTTC.

CDR3 bases: TGTGCCAGCAGCCCTCAGGGATTATTACCCTACAATGAGCAGTTCTTC. Translated, it gives CASSPQGLLPYNEQFF. The rearrangement uses TRBV14 and TRBJ2-1; D is perhaps TRBD1 (5 bases). The V gene's germline CDR1 is SGHDN and CDR2 FVKESK. The CDR3 consists of 16 residues. The ends were cut back, 4 bases at V and 2 bases at J, with 15 bases in the middle.

The genes are TRBV7-3 and TRBJ2-7, with D perhaps TRBD2 (5 bases). This CDR3 is 15 amino acids long. Germline values: CDR1 SGHTA, CDR2 FQGTGA. V was trimmed by 2 bases and J by 1 base, leaving 12 bases between them. The CDR3 is CASSLDGGRSYEQYF. The DNA for the CDR3 is TGTGCCAGCAGCTTAGACGGAGGACGGTCCTACGAGCAGTACTTC.

The sample holds a few counts of this clone. V and J are TRBV7-8 and TRBJ1-1, with unresolved D. The V gene's germline CDR1 is SGHVS and CDR2 FQNEAQ. The CDR3 runs 13 residues. Deletions cut 5 bases from V and 6 bases from J, with 13 bases between. The CDR3 nucleotides are TGTGCCAGCAGCCTAAGACCGACTGCTGAAGCTTTCTTT. It encodes CASSLRPTAEAFF.

The chain joins TRBV5-1 to TRBJ1-4; D remains ambiguous. The CDR3 runs to 15 residues. The V end lost 4 bases, the J end lost 4 bases, and 14 bases lay between the germline ends. Germline assignment: CDR1 SGHRS and CDR2 YFSETQ. CDR3 nucleotides: TGCGCCAGCAGCCGCGGACTGACCCTTAATGAAAAACTGTTTTTT. Protein sequence: CASSRGLTLNEKLFF.

The chain couples TRBV7-2 to TRBJ2-5, with D perhaps TRBD1 (6 bases). Trimming left V 2 bases short and J 5 bases short, with 12 bases between. Germline CDR1 reads SGHTA; CDR2 reads FQGNSA. There are 14 residues in the CDR3. The CDR3 nucleotides read TGTGCCAGCAGCTTAAGGCAGGGGTACGAGACCCAGTACTTC. Translating it yields CASSLRQGYETQYF. Complete variable domain (other parts from reference TRBV7-2 and TRBJ2-5): GAGVSQSPSNKVTEKGKDVELRCDPISGHTALYWYRQSLGQGLEFLIYFQGNSAPDKSGLPSDRFSAERTGGSVSTLTIQRTQQEDSAVYLCASSLRQGYETQYFGPGTRLLVL.

The chain links TRBV5-4 to TRBJ1-2; maybe TRBD1 (6 bases). V was trimmed by 4 bases and J by 4 bases, leaving 14 bases between them. The CDR3 sequence is 14 residues long. Per germline, CDR1 SGHNT and CDR2 YYREEE (reference sequence). The CDR3 sequence is CASSPTQGSYGYTF. The CDR3 region has the DNA TGTGCCAGCAGCCCGACACAGGGATCCTATGGCTACACCTTC.

The chain carries TRBV5-1 and TRBJ2-2; a possible D gene is TRBD2 (6 bases). V gave up 4 bases and J gave up 3 bases, with 13 bases separating them. Germline V gene lookup returns CDR1 SGHRS and CDR2 YFSETQ. The CDR3 spans 15 residues. The CDR3 loop reads CASSTGGAHTGELFF. DNA for the CDR3: TGCGCCAGCAGCACCGGCGGGGCCCACACCGGGGAGCTGTTTTTT.